The 32 T cell receptor beta chains given below trace back to one sample, sequenced in a study of T cell changes during pregnancy in multiple sclerosis. Only in-frame clones appear in the TCRdb table, and some are missing; sequencing was by immunoSEQ multiplex PCR. This table has about 46,000 clones, roughly nine tenths appearing once. Sequenced material: CD4+ T cells from peripheral blood mononuclear cells, taken in the second trimester of pregnancy. The source is a female donor in good health, enrolled as a control in a pregnancy study.

This clone was seen once. This chain joins TRBV4-1 and TRBJ1-2; 11 positions agree with TRBD1. Germline trimming cut 1 base from V and 6 bases from J; bases unmatched to any gene: 13. The CDR3 has 18 amino acids. The germline gives CDR1 MGHRA, CDR2 YSYEKL. The CDR3 region is CASSQGYGRTGGKDGYTF. The DNA for the CDR3 is TGCGCCAGCAGCCAAGGATACGGACGGACAGGGGGCAAAGATGGCTACACCTTC.

The V and J genes are TRBV18 and TRBJ2-3, with TRBD2 matching 9 bases. The CDR3 runs to 17 residues. Germline loops: CDR1 KGHSH, CDR2 LQKENI. Trimming removed 2 bases from V and 0 bases from J; junction bases left unmatched: 6. The CDR3 region has the DNA TGTGCCAGCTCACCAGGCGCTAGCGGGGTGAGCACAGATACGCAGTATTTT. Its translation is CASSPGASGVSTDTQYF.

The chain has TRBV4-3 and TRBJ2-7; 8 bases align to TRBD1. The V gene's germline CDR1 is LGHNA and CDR2 YSLEER. The CDR3 runs to 15 residues. After removal of 1 base from V and 2 bases from J, the junction contained 4 bases not matched to a gene. CDR3 in DNA: TGCGCCAGCAGCCAAGTCCGGGACAGGCCCTACGAGCAGTACTTC. It is translated as CASSQVRDRPYEQYF.

V usage is TRBV19 and J usage is TRBJ1-1, with D possibly TRBD1 on 6 matching bases. CDR1 and CDR2 (germline): LNHDA, SQIVND (reference sequence). CDR3 length equals 15 residues. Between the trimmed V and J ends, which lost 6 bases and 4 bases, there was a span of 18 bases. CDR3 protein: CASSRDTGYFTEAFF. The CDR3 region has the DNA TGTGCCAGTAGCCGGGACACAGGATACTTCACTGAAGCTTTCTTT.

The CDR3 sequence is CSVGWGGGGNTIYF. In DNA form, the CDR3 reads TGCAGCGTTGGGTGGGGAGGTGGTGGAAACACCATATATTTT. V usage is TRBV29-1 and J usage is TRBJ1-3, with D uncertain. Trimming removed 4 bases from V and 3 bases from J, with 13 bases in between. There are 14 residues in the CDR3. Germline V gene lookup returns CDR1 SQVTM and CDR2 ANQGSEA.

This sequence joins TRBV25-1 and TRBJ2-7, with 10 bases matching TRBD1. Germline V gene lookup returns CDR1 MGHDK and CDR2 SYGVNS. The CDR3 contains 16 residues. V lost 0 bases, J lost 4 bases, and 6 bases stayed unmatched. CDR3 loop: CASSEYMGQGKYEQYF. The CDR3 region has the DNA TGTGCCAGCAGTGAATATATGGGACAGGGGAAGTACGAGCAGTACTTC.

V and J are TRBV6-6 and TRBJ2-6; D gene unclear. V lost 4 bases, J lost 1 base, and 5 bases lay in between. In germline, CDR1 is MNHNY, CDR2 SVGAGI (reference sequence). The CDR3 spans 14 residues. This CDR3 reads CASSLRSGANVLTF. The DNA for the CDR3 is TGTGCCAGCAGTTTGAGGTCTGGGGCCAACGTCCTGACTTTC.

V and J are TRBV5-6 and TRBJ1-1; a weak D match, TRBD1 (6 bases). The length of the CDR3 is 13 residues. Germline CDR1 and CDR2: SGHDT and YYEEEE. Between the trimmed V and J ends, which lost 6 bases and 10 bases, there was a span of 19 bases. The CDR3 loop is CASNLRGGSGAFF. The DNA of the CDR3 is TGTGCCAGCAATTTGAGGGGGGGGAGTGGAGCTTTCTTT.

The chain links TRBV4-3 to TRBJ2-3, with TRBD1 as a possible D gene (5 bases). CDR3 length: 17 amino acids. Germline-derived CDR1 and CDR2 are LGHNA and YSLEER. V was shortened by 4 bases and J by 4 bases, with 21 bases between the two germline ends. The CDR3 DNA follows: TGCGCCAGCAGCCCTAGTGGGGCCAAGCTCGGCGCAGATACGCAGTATTTT. Translation gives CASSPSGAKLGADTQYF.

V gene TRBV7-9 combines with J gene TRBJ2-5; D remains ambiguous. Looked up from germline, CDR1 is SEHNR and CDR2 is FQNEAQ (reference sequence). CDR3 length: 13 amino acids. Trimming took 10 bases from V and 2 from J, leaving 14 bases between them. CDR3 protein: CATRAAGQETQYF. The DNA of the CDR3 is TGTGCCACCCGCGCTGCAGGACAAGAGACCCAGTACTTC. The whole variable domain, filled in from reference TRBV7-9 and TRBJ2-5, reads DTGVSQNPRHKITKRGQNVTFRCDPISEHNRLYWYRQTLGQGPEFLTYFQNEAQLEKSRLLSDRFSAERPKGSFSTLEIQRTEQGDSAMYLCATRAAGQETQYFGPGTRLLVL.

The chain joins TRBV30 to TRBJ1-4; the D gene is possibly TRBD1 (5 bases). V was pared by 3 bases and J by 8 bases, with 19 bases between. CDR1 and CDR2 from the germline V gene are GTSNPN and SVGIG (reference sequence). The CDR3 length is 15 residues. CDR3 region: CAWSRDSNRNEKLFF. The CDR3, as DNA: TGTGCCTGGAGCCGGGACTCAAACCGGAACGAAAAACTGTTTTTT.

The chain uses TRBV7-9 and TRBJ2-7; TRBD1 matches at 9 bases. From germline, CDR1 is SEHNR and CDR2 FQNEAQ (reference sequence). This CDR3 comprises 14 residues. V lost 4 bases, J lost 2 bases, and 3 bases stayed unmatched. This chain's CDR3 is CASSSRTGAYEQYF. In DNA, the CDR3 is TGTGCCAGCAGCTCACGGACAGGGGCCTACGAGCAGTACTTC. The variable domain in full, completed from reference TRBV7-9 and TRBJ2-7, reads DTGVSQNPRHKITKRGQNVTFRCDPISEHNRLYWYRQTLGQGPEFLTYFQNEAQLEKSRLLSDRFSAERPKGSFSTLEIQRTEQGDSAMYLCASSSRTGAYEQYFGPGTRLTVT.

This chain connects TRBV7-8 to TRBJ1-2; possible D gene TRBD1, 6 bases. The V and J ends lost 3 bases and 2 bases respectively, with 10 bases between them. Germline V gene data show CDR1 as SGHVS and CDR2 as FQNEAQ. There are 14 residues in the CDR3. The CDR3 here is CASSFLTGNYGYTF. CDR3 sequence (DNA): TGTGCCAGCAGCTTTCTGACAGGCAACTATGGCTACACCTTC.

The chain is built from TRBV6-5 and TRBJ1-1, with D possibly being TRBD1 (6 bases). The ends were cut back, 6 bases at V and 4 bases at J, with 12 bases in the middle. Germline-derived CDR1 and CDR2 are MNHEY and SVGAGI. The CDR3 length is 13 residues. For the CDR3, the DNA is TGTGCCAGCAGACAACAGGGTGGCACTGAAGCTTTCTTT. Translated: CASRQQGGTEAFF.

This clone was detected only a few times. The J gene is TRBJ1-2, the V gene TRBV4-2, with 11 bases matching TRBD1. With 7 bases clipped from V and 4 bases from J, the junction kept 11 bases outside the gene matches. Germline V gives CDR1 LGHNA, CDR2 YNFKEQ. This CDR3 spans 16 amino acids. The CDR3 nucleotides read TGTGCCAGCACCCACTACCAAGGACAGGGGGCCTATGGCTACACCTTC. It codes for CASTHYQGQGAYGYTF.

This rearrangement joins TRBV7-3 to TRBJ1-4, with a possible D match to TRBD1 (5 bases). The V gene lost 5 bases and the J gene lost 4 bases, with 11 bases spanning the gap. Germline V gives CDR1 SGHTA, CDR2 FQGTGA. The CDR3 spans 14 residues. The CDR3 DNA follows: TGTGCCAGCAGCCGAGGCGGGGGTAATGAAAAACTGTTTTTT. Its translation is CASSRGGGNEKLFF.

This chain joins TRBV30 and TRBJ2-6, with D perhaps assigned TRBD1 or TRBD2 (5 bases each). The CDR3 has 13 amino acids. CDR1 is GTSNPN and CDR2 is SVGIG in the germline V gene (reference sequence). V lost 8 bases to trimming and J lost 1 base, with 9 bases between them. This chain's CDR3 is CAGTFSGANVLTF. The DNA of the CDR3 is TGTGCCGGGACCTTTTCTGGGGCCAACGTCCTGACTTTC.

The chain employs TRBV29-1 and TRBJ1-1, with a possible D match to TRBD1 (6 bases). The V gene lost 4 bases and the J gene lost 3 bases, with 15 bases spanning the gap. This CDR3 has 14 residues. Germline V lookup: CDR1 SQVTM, CDR2 ANQGSEA. The DNA of the CDR3 is TGCAGCGTTGCGGACGGGGGGCAATACACTGAAGCTTTCTTT. Protein: CSVADGGQYTEAFF.

This clone was observed a single time. The chain is built from TRBV7-9 and TRBJ2-4; D is possibly TRBD1 (6 bases). Trimming took 1 base from V and 8 from J, leaving 12 bases between them. Germline assignment: CDR1 SEHNR and CDR2 FQNEAQ (reference sequence). This CDR3 has 14 residues. The CDR3 sequence: CASSLGGRNDIQYF. The CDR3 nucleotides are TGTGCCAGCAGCTTAGGGGGGCGGAATGACATTCAGTACTTC.

V is TRBV18 and J is TRBJ1-1; weak D call: TRBD1 (6 bases). This CDR3 comprises 12 residues. Looked up from germline, CDR1 is KGHSH and CDR2 is LQKENI. The V end was cut by 4 bases, the J end by 3 bases, with 6 bases between. The CDR3 DNA reads as TGTGCCAGCTCACAGGGGGACACTGAAGCTTTCTTT. Its protein is CASSQGDTEAFF.

This rearrangement joins TRBV19 to TRBJ1-1; D not resolved. Germline lookup yields CDR1 LNHDA and CDR2 SQIVND (reference sequence). CDR3 length equals 14 residues. Trimming stripped 6 bases from V and 5 bases from J, with 16 bases between. CDR3 in DNA: TGTGCCAGTAGACCAGTGGACCGGGGAACTGAAGCTTTCTTT. The encoded protein is CASRPVDRGTEAFF.

V is TRBV11-1 and J is TRBJ1-1; D unclear. This CDR3 region has 14 residues. CDR1 and CDR2 from the germline V gene are SGHAT and FQDESV (reference sequence). Trimming left V 1 base short and J 5 bases short, with 11 bases between. The CDR3 spells CASSLGGRWTEAFF. CDR3 DNA sequence: TGTGCCAGCAGCTTAGGCGGGCGGTGGACTGAAGCTTTCTTT. Complete variable domain (other parts from reference TRBV11-1 and TRBJ1-1): EAEVAQSPRYKITEKSQAVAFWCDPISGHATLYWYRQILGQGPELLVQFQDESVVDDSQLPKDRFSAERLKGVDSTLKIQPAELGDSAMYLCASSLGGRWTEAFFGQGTRLTVV.

This clone was seen a single time. This chain connects TRBV27 to TRBJ2-3, with 9 bases fitting TRBD1. The V gene's germline CDR1 is MNHEY and CDR2 SMNVEV (reference sequence). J lost 14 bases, V lost 6 bases, and 12 bases had no gene match. The CDR3 covers 13 residues. The CDR3: CASSRNRDRDLYF. The CDR3 nucleotides read TGTGCCAGCAGCAGGAACCGGGACAGGGATCTGTATTTT.

The genes are TRBV18 and TRBJ2-6, with 9 bases identical to TRBD2. The CDR3 consists of 19 residues. With 3 bases clipped from V and 0 bases from J, the junction kept 9 bases outside the gene matches. Germline values: CDR1 KGHSH, CDR2 LQKENI. CDR3 DNA sequence: TGTGCCAGCTCACCGCGGGGGGGCCTTTCTCCCTCTGGGGCCAACGTCCTGACTTTC. The encoded protein is CASSPRGGLSPSGANVLTF.

The rearrangement links TRBV19 to TRBJ1-4, with 10 bases fitting TRBD1. The CDR3 has 19 amino acids. Trimming took 7 bases from V and 6 from J; bases not matched to a gene: 20. Germline CDR1 and CDR2: LNHDA and SQIVND (reference sequence). The DNA of the CDR3 is TGTGCCAGTACTCGGGATGGGGGACAGGGGATCCCCATAGATGAAAAACTGTTTTTT. This sequence encodes CASTRDGGQGIPIDEKLFF.

This chain uses TRBV2 with TRBJ1-5, with D perhaps matching TRBD1 (5 bases). This CDR3 comprises 15 residues. Germline V gives CDR1 SNHLY, CDR2 FYNNEI. With 3 bases removed from V and 6 bases from J, the gap between germline ends came to 15 bases. For the CDR3, the DNA is TGTGCCAGCAGTGATTCAGGGAGGAGGAGTCAGCCCCAGCATTTT. This sequence encodes CASSDSGRRSQPQHF.

The J gene is TRBJ2-7, the V gene TRBV5-1; TRBD1 aligns across 8 bases. J was trimmed by 4 bases and V by 1 base; bases with no gene match: 13. This CDR3 comprises 17 residues. Germline V CDR1 and CDR2: SGHRS, YFSETQ. CDR3 region: CASSLNLPGQALYEQYF. CDR3 coding DNA: TGCGCCAGCAGCTTGAATCTCCCGGGACAGGCTCTTTACGAGCAGTACTTC.

V gene TRBV6-5 combines with J gene TRBJ1-2; 7 positions agree with TRBD1. This CDR3 has 14 amino acids. Germline trimming cut 0 bases from V and 5 bases from J; bases unmatched to any gene: 3. Germline V gene sequence: CDR1 MNHEY, CDR2 SVGAGI. CDR3 sequence reads: CASSYSTGPYGYTF. The CDR3 nucleotides are TGTGCCAGCAGTTACTCGACAGGGCCATATGGCTACACCTTC.

This chain links TRBV15 with TRBJ1-1; a weak D match, TRBD1 (5 bases). CDR3 length: 13 residues. The germline V and J ends were trimmed by 3 bases and 1 base, with 6 bases remaining between them. Germline V gene sequence: CDR1 LNHNV, CDR2 YYDKDF (reference sequence). The CDR3 coding sequence is TGTGCCACCAGCAGTACAGGGAACACTGAAGCTTTCTTT. Protein sequence: CATSSTGNTEAFF. The full variable domain, in which reference TRBV15 and TRBJ1-1 provide the parts outside the CDR3, is DAMVIQNPRYQVTQFGKPVTLSCSQTLNHNVMYWYQQKSSQAPKLLFHYYDKDFNNEADTPDNFQSRRPNTSFCFLDIRSPGLGDTAMYLCATSSTGNTEAFFGQGTRLTVV.

This chain connects TRBV9 to TRBJ1-1; D perhaps matches TRBD1 (5 bases). Deletions cut 0 bases from V and 8 bases from J, with 14 bases between. The CDR3 is 14 residues long. CDR1 SGDLS and CDR2 YYNGEE come from the germline V gene. The DNA of the CDR3 is TGTGCCAGCAGCGTAGATCTACCGGGGGAGGAAGCTTTCTTT. It specifies CASSVDLPGEEAFF.

The V and J genes are TRBV5-1 and TRBJ2-7; perhaps TRBD1 as D (5 bases). Trimming removed 3 bases at V and 1 base at J, with 11 bases between. Germline V gene sequence: CDR1 SGHRS, CDR2 YFSETQ. The CDR3 is made up of 14 amino acids. The CDR3 DNA follows: TGCGCCAGCAGCTGGACGGCAGGGTCCTACGAGCAGTACTTC. Its protein product is CASSWTAGSYEQYF.

The chain recombines TRBV4-2 with TRBJ2-2, with TRBD1 matching over 7 bases. The V segment lost 6 bases and the J segment 2 bases; nucleotides outside the gene matches: 3. The CDR3 has 14 amino acids. Germline CDR1 is LGHNA and CDR2 is YNFKEQ. CDR3 DNA sequence: TGTGCCAGCAGAGGGGGCGAAAACACCGGGGAGCTGTTTTTT. It codes for CASRGGENTGELFF.